The clone carrying this T cell receptor beta chain has only one observation. Its antigen remains unidentified. TCR beta library input comprised about 2 micrograms of genomic DNA from cryopreserved PBMCs. The data are from a study of cytotoxic CD8 clonotypes in ibrutinib-treated CLL. Study-level background: The study included about 11 relapsed/refractory and under 16 treatment-naive patients; 17 to 18 had IGHV unmutated disease. Study conclusions and caveats: Baseline values of clonality outstripped age-matched healthy donors and followed circulating CD8+ T-cell counts. At ibrutinib response, clonality increased, and at progression it declined back toward baseline.

The CDR3 length is 13 residues. Trimming removed 5 bases at V and 2 bases at J, with 6 bases between. Germline V CDR1 and CDR2: MNHEY, SMNVEV (reference sequence). Clones were sequenced by immunoSEQ multiplex PCR, and TCRdb holds only the in-frame ones, with some missing. This table holds about 44,000 clones, 60% to 75% found once. The specimen was PBMCs, collected after 12 months of ibrutinib treatment. The receptor's source is a human donor with chronic lymphocytic leukemia. This rearrangement joins TRBV27 to TRBJ2-2, with D perhaps matching TRBD2 (5 bases). The CDR3 protein is CASSASNTGELFF. CDR3 DNA sequence: TGTGCCAGCAGTGCTAGCAACACCGGGGAGCTGTTTTTT.